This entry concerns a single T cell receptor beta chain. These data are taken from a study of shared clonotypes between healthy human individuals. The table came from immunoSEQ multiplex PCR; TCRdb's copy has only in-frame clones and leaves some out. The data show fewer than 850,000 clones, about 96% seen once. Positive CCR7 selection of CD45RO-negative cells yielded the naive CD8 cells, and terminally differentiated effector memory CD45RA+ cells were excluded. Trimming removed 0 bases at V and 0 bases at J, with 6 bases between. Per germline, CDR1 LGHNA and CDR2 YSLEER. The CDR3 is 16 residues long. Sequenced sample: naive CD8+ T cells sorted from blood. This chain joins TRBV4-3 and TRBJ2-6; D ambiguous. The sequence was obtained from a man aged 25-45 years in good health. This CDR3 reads CASSQDLPSGANVLTF. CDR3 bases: TGCGCCAGCAGCCAAGATCTCCCCTCTGGGGCCAACGTCCTGACTTTC.